Described below is a single T cell receptor beta chain sequence and its context. The data stem from a study of early stage breast cancer tumors. The data were produced by immunoSEQ multiplex PCR, yet TCRdb's version contains in-frame clones alone and is incomplete. The table shows about 6,500 clones, with 50% to 75% occurring only once. Germline lookup yields CDR1 MDHEN and CDR2 SYDVKM. The CDR3 is 15 residues long. J lost 2 bases, V lost 4 bases, and 8 bases had no gene match. The chain uses TRBV28 and TRBJ2-7; 7 bases align to TRBD2. The receptor's source is a person in their fifties with breast cancer. The source material was normal breast tissue next to the tumor. The CDR3 here is CASSYGLGEPYEQYF. CDR3 nucleotides: TGTGCCAGCAGTTACGGACTAGGTGAACCCTACGAGCAGTACTTC.